There are a few counts of the clone carrying this T cell receptor (beta chain). Its antigen is not known. The data stem from a study of T cell responses to AZD1222 COVID-19 vaccine. Findings and caveats of the study: Clonal diversity was possibly underestimated; the donors were predominantly white British and more often female. Seropositive status at baseline applied to only five to seven AZD1222 recipients. CD4 TCRs linked to vaccination spanned spike, dominating at 160-218 and 743-854.

Profiling relied on immunoSEQ multiplex PCR, and the TCRdb table lists in-frame clones only, not all of them. The repertoire includes about 170,000 clones, approximately 92% of them detected once, and 6% to 8% sits in the top ten. Germline V lookup: CDR1 SGHNT, CDR2 YYREEE (reference sequence). Trimming stripped 0 bases from V and 7 bases from J, with 8 bases between. The CDR3 runs 13 residues. The receptor's source is an adult in good health. This specimen was peripheral blood, taken on day 0 of AZD1222 vaccination. The chain has TRBV5-4 and TRBJ1-5; TRBD1 might be the D (5 bases). DNA of the CDR3: TGTGCCAGCAGCTTGGGAAGGGACCAGCCCCAGCATTTT. Translation gives CASSLGRDQPQHF.